The entry that follows covers one T cell receptor beta chain sequence. This sample stems from a study of blood T cell repertoires in COVID-19. Trimming removed 7 bases from V and 5 bases from J, with 15 bases in between. Germline CDR1 MDHEN, CDR2 SYDVKM. CDR3 length: 14 amino acids. In the original processing: Amplification of reference gene primers provided the estimated nucleated cell counts. Repertoires were generated with immunoSEQ multiplex PCR, while TCRdb's copy carries only in-frame clones and drops some. The V and J calls and the clone size are those of that table, but D and trimming were determined from the DNA. The profile shows approximately 130,000 clones, 75% to 90% of them singletons.

Sequencing used peripheral blood. V and J are TRBV28 and TRBJ2-1, with a weak D call TRBD2 (5 bases). The sequence was obtained from a human donor in a cohort sampled during active COVID-19. The CDR3 loop reads CASIGLGSNNEQFF. The CDR3 DNA is TGTGCCAGCATTGGTTTAGGGAGTAACAATGAGCAGTTCTTC. Complete variable domain (other parts from reference TRBV28 and TRBJ2-1): DVKVTQSSRYLVKRTGEKVFLECVQDMDHENMFWYRQDPGLGLRLIYFSYDVKMKEKGDIPEGYSVSREKKERFSLILESASTNQTSMYLCASIGLGSNNEQFFGPGTRLTVL.